This TCR beta chain was retrieved from a study of T cell responses to AZD1222 COVID-19 vaccine. Study-level findings and limits: There were mostly white British donors and more females than males, and clonal diversity was possibly underestimated. Reportedly, close to half of spike-specific TCRs are directed against unmutated variant regions.

The protocol was immunoSEQ multiplex PCR, while the TCRdb copy is restricted to in-frame clones and leaves out a portion. The sample lists about 110,000 clones, roughly 87% occurring once. Per germline, CDR1 LGHNA and CDR2 YNFKEQ. This CDR3 has 15 residues. V gave up 5 bases and J gave up 0 bases, with 11 bases separating them. On this clone: Its target is unknown.

The rearrangement joins TRBV4-2 to TRBJ1-3; a possible D gene is TRBD1 (6 bases). This TCR came from an adult in good health. Here the sequenced sample was peripheral blood, taken on day 0 of AZD1222 vaccination. CDR3 sequence: CASSEGQVSGNTIYF. CDR3 DNA sequence: TGTGCCAGCAGCGAGGGACAAGTCTCTGGAAACACCATATATTTT.